This T cell receptor (beta chain) is from a study of technical replicates of blood from several donors. This CDR3 region has 14 residues. V shed 2 bases, J shed 8 bases, and the junction held 6 bases outside the gene matches. The germline gives CDR1 MNHNY, CDR2 SVGAGI (reference sequence). Data came from immunoSEQ multiplex PCR; TCRdb stores just in-frame clones and leaves some out. Among 65,000 to 95,000 clones listed, approximately 83% were seen once. This rearrangement joins TRBV6-6 to TRBJ2-1; TRBD1 aligns across 7 bases. The origin of this receptor is a human donor in good health. Some clones in this sample may be carry-over from other donors' samples. Sequencing input: PBMCs. CDR3 sequence (DNA): TGTGCCAGCAGTTACCCCGACAGGGCTTATGAGCAGTTCTTC. It is translated as CASSYPDRAYEQFF.